The 14 T cell receptor beta chains below were found in one sample sequenced in a study of PD-1 blockade in mismatch repair-deficient tumors. Profiling relied on immunoSEQ multiplex PCR, and the TCRdb table lists in-frame clones only, not all of them. The table lists around 18,000 clones, about 87% of them singletons. Sequenced material: PBMCs, taken about 22 weeks after starting pembrolizumab. The receptors shown here come from an adult with mismatch repair-deficient cancer.

V and J are TRBV30 and TRBJ1-1; D is unresolved. Germline V lookup: CDR1 GTSNPN, CDR2 SVGIG (reference sequence). The CDR3 consists of 15 residues. The germline V and J ends were trimmed by 3 bases and 2 bases, with 16 bases remaining between them. The CDR3 DNA follows: TGTGCCTGGAGGGTCGGGGTCAGGCTTAACACTGAAGCTTTCTTT. Its protein product is CAWRVGVRLNTEAFF.

This chain joins TRBV28 and TRBJ2-7, with TRBD2 identical over 8 bases. Germline loops: CDR1 MDHEN, CDR2 SYDVKM. The CDR3 consists of 16 residues. J gave up 3 bases and V 1 base, and 8 bases lay outside the gene matches. The CDR3 coding sequence is TGTGCCAGCAGTTTATTCACTAGCGGTAGGTACTACGAGCAGTACTTC. This gives the protein CASSLFTSGRYYEQYF.

V usage is TRBV2 and J usage is TRBJ2-3; the D is unclear. CDR3 length: 12 amino acids. CDR1 is SNHLY and CDR2 is FYNNEI in the germline V gene. With 6 bases removed from V and 6 bases from J, the gap between germline ends came to 10 bases. As DNA, the CDR3 is TGTGCCAGCAGGAGAGTCGCCGATACGCAGTATTTT. Encoded protein: CASRRVADTQYF.

Details on this clone: The same CDR3 can be traced to other DNA sequences in this sample. The rearrangement links TRBV5-1 to TRBJ2-7, with D possibly TRBD2 on 5 matching bases. Germline V gene sequence: CDR1 SGHRS, CDR2 YFSETQ. V gave up 5 bases and J gave up 0 bases, with 18 bases separating them. The length of the CDR3 is 16 residues. The CDR3 DNA is TGCGCCAGCAGTTCCGGCACTAGTTGGAGCTCCTACGAGCAGTACTTC. This sequence encodes CASSSGTSWSSYEQYF.

The V and J genes are TRBV7-8 and TRBJ2-3, with 11 nucleotides matching TRBD1. CDR3 size: 14 residues. Unmatched junction bases numbered 2, after V lost 3 bases and J lost 6 bases. The germline CDR1 and CDR2 sequences are SGHVS and FQNEAQ. The CDR3 nucleotides read TGTGCCAGCAGCTTCGGGACAGGGGGGGATACGCAGTATTTT. This codes for CASSFGTGGDTQYF.

J is TRBJ1-3 and V is TRBV4-1; 8 nucleotides match TRBD1. V was clipped by 0 bases and J by 7 bases; unmatched bases: 8. Germline CDR1 and CDR2: MGHRA and YSYEKL. CDR3 size: 16 residues. The CDR3 loop reads CASSQDRGPFVNTIYF. DNA of the CDR3: TGCGCCAGCAGCCAAGACAGGGGGCCTTTCGTGAACACCATATATTTT.

V is TRBV19 and J is TRBJ1-1; 7 positions agree with TRBD1. Germline CDR1 is LNHDA and CDR2 is SQIVND (reference sequence). This CDR3 spans 17 amino acids. J lost 1 base, V lost 6 bases, and 14 bases had no gene match. This CDR3 is CASRRHSPGQQNTEAFF. CDR3 in DNA: TGTGCCAGTAGACGACATTCCCCGGGACAGCAGAACACTGAAGCTTTCTTT.

The V call is TRBV5-1, the J call TRBJ1-1; TRBD1 matches at 8 bases. V dropped 0 bases and J dropped 7; count of bases not matched to a gene: 5. The CDR3 extends over 14 amino acids. Germline CDR1 is SGHRS and CDR2 is YFSETQ. The CDR3: CASSLDVGTGEAFF. In DNA, the CDR3 is TGCGCCAGCAGCTTGGACGTGGGGACAGGTGAAGCTTTCTTT.

This chain connects TRBV14 to TRBJ2-1; the D is unclear. Germline CDR1 SGHDN, CDR2 FVKESK. The V gene lost 0 bases and the J gene lost 8 bases, with 11 bases spanning the gap. The CDR3 consists of 14 residues. The CDR3 protein is CASSQDMFRDEQFF. CDR3 in DNA: TGTGCCAGCAGCCAAGACATGTTTCGGGATGAGCAGTTCTTC.

The chain joins TRBV28 to TRBJ2-1; tentatively, D is TRBD2 (6 bases). Trimming took 5 bases from V and 8 from J, leaving 19 bases between them. Germline lookup yields CDR1 MDHEN and CDR2 SYDVKM. The CDR3 is 15 amino acids. CDR3 coding DNA: TGTGCCAGCAGTCGAGGACGGCGGAGGAGGGATGAGCAGTTCTTC. Protein: CASSRGRRRRDEQFF. Full variable domain (remainder filled in from reference TRBV28 and TRBJ2-1): DVKVTQSSRYLVKRTGEKVFLECVQDMDHENMFWYRQDPGLGLRLIYFSYDVKMKEKGDIPEGYSVSREKKERFSLILESASTNQTSMYLCASSRGRRRRDEQFFGPGTRLTVL.

The chain recombines TRBV25-1 with TRBJ2-1; 8 bases line up with TRBD1. CDR1 is MGHDK, CDR2 SYGVNS, per germline. V shed 8 bases, J shed 5 bases, and the junction held 14 bases outside the gene matches. The CDR3 has 16 amino acids. The CDR3 DNA reads as TGTGCCAGCCGAGGAGCCGGGACAGGAAAGGACAATGAGCAGTTCTTC. Protein product: CASRGAGTGKDNEQFF.

This clone occurred once. The V call is TRBV9, the J call TRBJ1-2, with TRBD1 matching 8 bases. The CDR3 has 15 residues. J was trimmed by 2 bases and V by 3 bases; bases with no gene match: 6. Germline V gives CDR1 SGDLS, CDR2 YYNGEE. CDR3 region: CASSGGTGENYGYTF. The CDR3, as DNA: TGTGCCAGCAGCGGAGGGACAGGAGAGAACTATGGCTACACCTTC.

The chain is built from TRBV7-8 and TRBJ2-7; D might be TRBD2 (5 bases). Trimming took 1 base from V and 7 from J, leaving 8 bases between them. Looked up from germline, CDR1 is SGHVS and CDR2 is FQNEAQ. The CDR3 extends over 12 amino acids. The CDR3 DNA follows: TGTGCCAGCAGCTTAGTGAGGGAGGAGCAGTACTTC. This codes for CASSLVREEQYF.

The rearrangement joins TRBV7-9 to TRBJ2-7, with D hard to call. Deletions cut 1 base from V and 2 bases from J, with 3 bases between. Germline loops: CDR1 SEHNR, CDR2 FQNEAQ (reference sequence). The CDR3 has 12 amino acids. The CDR3 DNA reads as TGTGCCAGCAGCTTAGTTACCTACGAGCAGTACTTC. This encodes CASSLVTYEQYF.